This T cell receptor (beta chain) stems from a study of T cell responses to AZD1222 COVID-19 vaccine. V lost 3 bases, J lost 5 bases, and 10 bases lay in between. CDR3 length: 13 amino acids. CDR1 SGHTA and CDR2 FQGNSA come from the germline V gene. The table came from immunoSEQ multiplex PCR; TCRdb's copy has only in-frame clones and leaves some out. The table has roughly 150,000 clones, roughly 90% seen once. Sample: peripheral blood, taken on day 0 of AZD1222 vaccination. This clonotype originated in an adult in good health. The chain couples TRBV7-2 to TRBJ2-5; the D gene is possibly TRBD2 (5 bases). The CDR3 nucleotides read TGTGCCAGCAGCTTCGGGATCCGGGAGACCCAGTACTTC. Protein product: CASSFGIRETQYF.